This entry describes one TCR beta chain. Its antigen target is currently unknown. This entry is derived from a study of cytomegalovirus exposure and HLA in healthy donors (dated 2017 in TCRdb). Background on the whole study: An earlier analysis of several hundred of the donors reported more than 250 Gb of sequence data and about 100 million unique TCR beta sequences from about 200 million T cells. A few DR-DQ haplotypes were handled as single units for association and clustering because linkage in the cohort was strong. The number of donors typed differed by locus, with about 629-640 for A, B, C, DRB1 and DQB1, roughly 520 for DQA1, approximately 570 for DPA1, and some 440 for DPB1. Approximately 300 gigabases of sequencing data and approximately 93 million unique TCR sequences were included in an early release covering roughly 600 HLA-typed donors. Every discovery cohort repertoire had been produced on one sequencing platform. The T cell repertoires of around 730 subjects were profiled by immunosequencing and related to cytomegalovirus serostatus. The study combined high-throughput TCR immunosequencing, statistical association of individual TCRs with disease status, and machine learning to predict cytomegalovirus infection status. An earlier analysis of 500 to 650 of the donors applied high-throughput TCR beta sequencing to assess whether each TCR beta V gene segment acted as functional or pseudogenic. A later analysis re-analyzed previously published TCR beta repertoires from 550 to 700 donors and added high-resolution HLA genotyping to study TCR occurrence patterns. HLA typing covered class I and class II loci at four-digit resolution. Besides the first cohort of roughly 640 subjects, a separate validation cohort made up of over 100 different subjects was used. The study aimed to test whether cataloging public T cell receptors could reveal signatures of past pathogen exposure. Among the roughly 400 genotyped donors, around 81% belonged to the genetic ancestry cluster associated with self-reported Caucasian donors. Among about 410 genotyped donors of the cohort, an average of approximately 240,000 unique TCR beta nucleotide sequences was sequenced per donor, of which 15% to 20% were non-productive. Donor age, sex, ethnicity and CMV serostatus were compiled alongside the repertoire data. Genome-wide SNP genotypes for about 55% of the roughly 670 donors were used in a later genetic analysis, which treated that subset as a discovery cohort. The later analysis used no new phenotypic data to find candidate immune exposures, relying instead on TCR beta sequences and their occurrence across donors. Beyond this particular receptor, the publication reports: In this cohort, only TCR beta chains were sequenced, and detectable features were limited by the absence of alpha or paired-chain data. Because counts were too low, around 17 rarely observed V segments, including chromosome 9 orphons, were left out of the earlier analysis of some 600 of the donors. While some public TCRs were present in many individuals, most TCR sequences turned up only very rarely across donors. Assigning TCR associations to individual alleles was difficult when HLA alleles, especially DR and DQ, strongly co-occurred. Linkage disequilibrium might explain the correlated functional status among segregating V segments, but an unknown experimental factor could not be ruled out. In vitro tests confirmed that a few of the cytomegalovirus-associated TCR beta chains recognize cytomegalovirus antigens. A further reported finding was that TCR beta sequences accurately predicted the HLA-A and HLA-B alleles for most subjects in the first cohort. The authors suggested that the approach could potentially be extended to other disease states and immunological phenotypes. A total of 150 or so TCR beta chains were listed by the study as associated with cytomegalovirus. In a later analysis, HLA-associated TCR beta chains were found to be more clonally expanded and to have lower generation probabilities than equally common non-associated chains. In a later genetic analysis, fewer N-insertions in productive TCRs were reported among donors in an Asian-associated ancestry cluster than the roughly 700-donor mean. Because the 87-base-pair reads could not distinguish some IMGT-functional V segments, including TRBV6-2 and TRBV6-3, those segments were excluded. In an earlier analysis of 587 of the donors, most TCR beta V segments appeared in productive rearrangements about 90% or about 30% of the time, broadly matching IMGT annotations. The sequencing pipeline was judged likely to have produced a cluster of highly shared sequence variants as a technical artifact. A later analysis associated about 17,000 TCR beta sequences with specific HLA alleles at a false discovery rate of 0.05. V-gene and J-gene trimming of TCR beta chains was associated with a missense DCLRE1C variant in a later genetic analysis, and the association was replicated in an independent cohort. For the cohort, immune exposure information was limited to CMV serostatus. Because some donors lacked HLA typing at each locus, the association tests relied only on the typed subset. Several of the top co-occurrence clusters appeared to be linked to parvovirus B19, influenza, CMV and Epstein-Barr virus, according to a later analysis. In both the original and validation cohorts, the classifier was reported to diagnose cytomegalovirus status with high specificity and sensitivity. Roughly uniform sequencing depth across donors was assumed in presence/absence analyses, although this assumption may not hold. In a later analysis, the rate of TCR association differed among HLA loci, with DRB1 alleles having the most associated TCRs and HLA-C alleles having the fewest. According to a later analysis, most CMV-associated TCR beta chains appeared to be HLA-restricted, and the HLA associations seemed to be driven largely by CMV exposure.

Libraries were constructed by the immunoSEQ multiplex PCR assay. A mixture of 60 forward primers for TCR Vbeta segments and 13 reverse primers for TCR Jbeta segments was used in the multiplex PCR. A multiplex PCR assay on genomic DNA amplified the CDR3 region of rearranged TCR beta genes. The Illumina HiSeq System was used to sequence the amplified TCR beta libraries as 87-base-pair reads. The published analysis was carried out like this. A later analysis tallied 80 million to 95 million unique TCR beta chains across the 660 or so repertoires, and approximately 12 million of those chains were shared by two or more donors. Raw reads were error-corrected and collapsed into unique sequences with a nearest-neighbor algorithm that merged closely related sequences to remove PCR and sequencing errors. Alignment of CDR3 sequences to IMGT reference sequences was used to assign V, D and J gene segments. For a sequence to be retained, a match of at least six nucleotides to both a V gene segment and a J gene segment was required. Rearrangements were called productive when the CDR3 lacked stop codons and stayed in frame with V and J; all others were non-productive. CDR3 was defined according to IMGT convention as the region running from the second conserved V-encoded cysteine to the conserved J-encoded phenylalanine. The earlier analysis of roughly 590 of the donors excluded any sequence lacking an unambiguous match to a single V gene segment. An earlier analysis of about 600 of the donors called V segments functional above 56.7% productive rearrangements and segregating when the between-donor standard deviation exceeded 5%. A statistical classification framework was developed to diagnose cytomegalovirus status using the catalog of TCR beta chain sequences. In a later analysis, TCR nucleotide sequences were compared against IMGT/GENE-DB human TR gene sequences so that V and J genes could be assigned. The TCRdist pipeline was used in a later analysis to assign CDR3 sequences and most-parsimonious VDJ recombination scenarios. In a later analysis, each TCR beta chain was defined by its CDR3 amino acid sequence together with its V-gene family, and reads lacking a unique V-gene family were excluded. As a way to deal with suspected cross-contamination and a sequencing artifact, a later analysis dropped nearly 600 nucleotide sequences that were highly shared and had low generation probability. In a later analysis, a clonal expansion index for each public chain was calculated from normalized within-repertoire ranks of inferred template counts. In a later analysis, generation probabilities were computed using a VDJ recombination model fitted to out-of-frame rearrangements, and the results were checked against IGoR. In a later analysis, hypergeometric tests were used to score TCR-TCR, TCR-HLA and TCR-CMV co-occurrence, with a repertoire-size bias correction applied to TCR pairs. To estimate false discovery rates, a later analysis permuted the HLA or CMV assignments 20 times. In a later analysis, co-occurring TCRs were grouped using DBSCAN, and TCRdist sequence similarity was added for clustering within HLA-allele-positive subsets. Co-occurrence clustering excluded repertoires with fewer than 30,000 or more than 120,000 public chains, plus five with anomalous nucleotide sharing. Here the immuneACCESS table is served through TCRdb, limited to in-frame sequences with V and J called. Missing clones are a known gap in these copies; in checked studies unresolved V genes cover under half, and the rest lacks a known reason. The DNA gave D and trimming, while V, J and clone size come from that table. The record for this sample contains some 82,000 clones. The ten top clones hold about 1% of the sample.

In total, 666 healthy bone marrow donors made up the cohort. Cohort members were all nominally healthy when sampled, although unrecorded immune exposures were likely present. The donor was CMV seronegative and was included in the group of a few hundred seronegative cohort members. A peripheral blood sample was collected from each donor, and TCR beta sequencing was performed on peripheral blood mononuclear cells. The Qiagen DNeasy Blood Extraction Kit was used to extract genomic DNA from the blood cell samples. The germline V gene (reference sequence) sets CDR1 to MNHNY and CDR2 to SVGAGI. V has 6 bases trimmed and J has 1 base trimmed; junction bases matching no gene number 7. The CDR3 spans 16 residues, from the cysteine through the phenylalanine. Only the CDR3 DNA is retained, 48 bases long and in frame from the first base.

The sequence is built from TRBV6-6 and TRBJ1-1; a stretch of 11 junction bases matches TRBD1. The receptor comes from a woman aged 25 to 39 in good health and CMV-seronegative. Sequencing input: PBMCs. The CDR3 is CASSTGTGGGNTEAFF. The DNA is as follows: TGTGCCAGCAGCACCGGGACAGGGGGGGGGAACACTGAAGCTTTCTTT.